What follows are 6 T cell receptor beta chains derived from one specimen sequenced in a study of blood T cell repertoires in COVID-19. Data came from immunoSEQ multiplex PCR; TCRdb stores just in-frame clones and leaves some out. The sample has around 62,000 clones; 88% are singletons. The sequenced sample consisted of peripheral blood. These receptor sequences come from a human donor in a cohort sampled during active COVID-19.

This clone was seen only once. The V gene is TRBV14, the J gene TRBJ2-7; D ambiguous. V lost 1 base and J 7 bases, leaving 11 bases between the germline ends. Germline V gene sequence: CDR1 SGHDN, CDR2 FVKESK. The length of the CDR3 is 13 residues. The CDR3 coding sequence is TGTGCCAGCAGCCAAGTGCTGCCACGGGAGCAGTACTTC. Its protein product is CASSQVLPREQYF.

This chain uses TRBV15 with TRBJ1-1; 7 nucleotides agree with TRBD1. From germline, CDR1 is LNHNV and CDR2 YYDKDF (reference sequence). The CDR3 runs to 13 residues. The junction had 2 bases not matched to a gene; V was cut back by 3 bases and J by 4 bases. The CDR3 protein is CATSRGTVTEAFF. Written as DNA, the CDR3 is TGTGCCACCAGCAGGGGGACAGTCACTGAAGCTTTCTTT.

The chain carries TRBV4-3 and TRBJ2-3; 9 bases agree with TRBD2. CDR1 is LGHNA and CDR2 is YSLEER in the germline V gene. This CDR3 region has 15 residues. Trimming removed 4 bases from V and 2 bases from J; junction bases left unmatched: 4. The CDR3: CASSRGRAATDTQYF. For the CDR3, the DNA is TGCGCCAGCAGCCGCGGGAGGGCTGCCACAGATACGCAGTATTTT.

The chain is built from TRBV7-6 and TRBJ2-3; D possibly corresponds to TRBD2 (6 bases). V lost 5 bases, J lost 1 base, and 13 bases lay in between. CDR3 size: 15 residues. Germline loops: CDR1 SGHVS, CDR2 FNYEAQ. The CDR3, as DNA: TGTGCCAGCAGCCCTACACCGGGGGGCACAGATACGCAGTATTTT. This gives the protein CASSPTPGGTDTQYF.

V usage is TRBV11-2 and J usage is TRBJ2-3, with D uncertain. CDR1 is SGHAT, CDR2 FQNNGV, per germline. The CDR3 has 13 residues. V was pared by 4 bases and J by 3 bases, with 8 bases between. The CDR3 loop is CASSYLTTDTQYF. The CDR3 DNA is TGTGCCAGCAGCTACCTTACTACAGATACGCAGTATTTT.

The chain employs TRBV6-4 and TRBJ2-1; TRBD1 might be the D (5 bases). Germline lookup yields CDR1 MRHNA and CDR2 SNTAGT. Trimming stripped 6 bases from V and 4 bases from J, with 19 bases between. This CDR3 contains 16 residues. The CDR3 spells CASRNKQVIPYNEQFF. The CDR3 nucleotides read TGTGCCAGCAGGAACAAACAGGTAATCCCTTACAATGAGCAGTTCTTC.